Below are 10 T cell receptor beta chains sequenced from a single sample in a study of blood T cell repertoires in COVID-19. Data came from immunoSEQ multiplex PCR; TCRdb stores just in-frame clones and leaves some out. The table shows 200,000 to 250,000 clones, with approximately 82% occurring only once. The sequenced sample consisted of peripheral blood. These receptors came from a woman aged 80 or over with acute or convalescent COVID-19.

The chain uses TRBV27 and TRBJ1-6; perhaps TRBD1 as D (6 bases). The CDR3 is 14 residues long. The germline V gene encodes CDR1 MNHEY and CDR2 SMNVEV (reference sequence). Trimming removed 0 bases at V and 11 bases at J, with 11 bases between. The DNA of the CDR3 is TGTGCCAGCAGTTTATCAAGGACAGCGGCACCCCTCCACTTT. Amino acid sequence: CASSLSRTAAPLHF.

On this clone itself: This sample also contains other DNA sequences that code for the same CDR3. V and J are TRBV19 and TRBJ1-1; the D is unclear. The CDR3 runs to 13 residues. V was pared by 3 bases and J by 1 base, with 6 bases between. Germline CDR1 reads LNHDA; CDR2 reads SQIVND (reference sequence). CDR3 amino acids: CASSIGRNTEAFF. CDR3 bases: TGTGCCAGTAGTATTGGCCGGAACACTGAAGCTTTCTTT.

This clone was recorded only once. This chain uses TRBV3-1 (or the pseudogene TRBV3-2) with TRBJ1-3; D unresolved. The CDR3 consists of 15 residues. Trimming took 4 bases from V and 0 from J, leaving 10 bases between them. Germline values: CDR1 LGHDT, CDR2 YNNKEL (reference sequence). Written as DNA, the CDR3 is TGTGCCAGCAGCCGTGGGAGTCCCTCTGGAAACACCATATATTTT. Its protein is CASSRGSPSGNTIYF.

The CDR3 loop reads CASSPDRLRGYTF. DNA for the CDR3: TGTGCCAGTAGTCCGGACAGGTTAAGGGGCTACACCTTC. The chain has TRBV19 and TRBJ1-2, with 7 bases that match TRBD1. The junction had 8 bases not matched to a gene; V was cut back by 5 bases and J by 8 bases. The CDR3 runs to 13 residues. From germline, CDR1 is LNHDA and CDR2 SQIVND (reference sequence).

The rearrangement uses TRBV2 and TRBJ2-6; D is uncertain. This CDR3 has 15 residues. V dropped 2 bases and J dropped 1 base, with 6 bases sitting between them. Germline V gene lookup returns CDR1 SNHLY and CDR2 FYNNEI. The CDR3 bases are TGTGCCAGCAGTGAACCCCAGTCTGGGGCCAACGTCCTGACTTTC. Residues: CASSEPQSGANVLTF.

The chain links TRBV7-2 to TRBJ1-5; weak D call: TRBD1 (6 bases). V lost 2 bases, J lost 4 bases, and 15 bases lay in between. The CDR3 has 16 amino acids. The germline V gene has CDR1 SGHTA and CDR2 FQGNSA. The CDR3 region is CASSLSAGESNQPQHF. The CDR3 nucleotides are TGTGCCAGCAGCTTATCGGCAGGGGAGTCGAATCAGCCCCAGCATTTT.

V and J are TRBV28 and TRBJ1-6, with no clear D. The CDR3 has 16 residues. V gave up 2 bases and J gave up 10 bases, with 18 bases separating them. Germline V CDR1 and CDR2: MDHEN, SYDVKM. DNA of the CDR3: TGTGCCAGCAGTTTAAACTTGCGACGGGTTGGCTCACCCCTCCACTTT. Its protein product is CASSLNLRRVGSPLHF.

This chain links TRBV4-1 with TRBJ1-2; 8 positions agree with TRBD1. The germline gives CDR1 MGHRA, CDR2 YSYEKL. With V trimmed by 1 base and J by 4 bases, 5 bases remained unmatched. The CDR3 has 15 amino acids. The CDR3 loop reads CASSQAGGQSYGYTF. DNA of the CDR3: TGCGCCAGCAGCCAAGCAGGGGGCCAGAGCTATGGCTACACCTTC.

The chain couples TRBV7-8 to TRBJ1-5, with 8 bases fitting TRBD1. Germline V CDR1 and CDR2: SGHVS, FQNEAQ. The V gene end was trimmed by 4 bases and the J gene end by 10 bases; junction bases not matched to a gene: 6. This CDR3 comprises 13 residues. CDR3 sequence (DNA): TGTGCCAGCAGCTCCCCACAGGGGGTTCCCCAGCATTTT. Amino acid sequence: CASSSPQGVPQHF.

The rearrangement joins TRBV9 to TRBJ1-4, with TRBD1 identical over 8 bases. Germline CDR1 SGDLS, CDR2 YYNGEE. This CDR3 has 15 residues. V was pared by 4 bases and J by 4 bases, with 6 bases of the junction left unmatched. The CDR3 reads CASSTGTGVNEKLFF. CDR3 coding DNA: TGTGCCAGCAGCACGGGGACAGGCGTTAATGAAAAACTGTTTTTT.